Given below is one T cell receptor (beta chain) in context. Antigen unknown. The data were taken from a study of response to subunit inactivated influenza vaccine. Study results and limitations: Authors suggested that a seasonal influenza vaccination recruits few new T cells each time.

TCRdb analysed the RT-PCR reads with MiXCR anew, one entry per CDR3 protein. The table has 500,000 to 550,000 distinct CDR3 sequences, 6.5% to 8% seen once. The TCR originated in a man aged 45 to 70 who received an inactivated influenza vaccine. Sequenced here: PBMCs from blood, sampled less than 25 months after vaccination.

CDR3: CASSEGTGSMERGIKQFF. Here the CDR3 DNA reads TGTGCCAGCAGCGAAGGGACAGGGAGTATGGAAAGGGGTATTAAGCAGTTCTTC. This chain joins TRBV11-1 and TRBJ2-1; 9 bases fit TRBD1. The CDR3 extends over 18 amino acids. Germline CDR1 SGHAT, CDR2 FQDESV (reference sequence). The V segment lost 5 bases and the J segment 11 bases; nucleotides outside the gene matches: 22.